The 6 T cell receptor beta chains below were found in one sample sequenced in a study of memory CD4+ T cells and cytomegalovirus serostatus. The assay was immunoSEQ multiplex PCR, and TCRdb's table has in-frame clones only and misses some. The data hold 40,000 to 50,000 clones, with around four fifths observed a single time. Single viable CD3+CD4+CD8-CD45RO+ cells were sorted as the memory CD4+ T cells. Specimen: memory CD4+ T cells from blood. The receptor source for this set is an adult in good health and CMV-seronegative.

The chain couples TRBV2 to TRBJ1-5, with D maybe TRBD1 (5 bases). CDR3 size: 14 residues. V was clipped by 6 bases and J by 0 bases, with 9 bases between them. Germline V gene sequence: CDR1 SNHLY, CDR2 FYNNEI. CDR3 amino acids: CASSTGLSNQPQHF. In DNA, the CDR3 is TGTGCCAGCAGCACGGGACTTAGCAATCAGCCCCAGCATTTT.

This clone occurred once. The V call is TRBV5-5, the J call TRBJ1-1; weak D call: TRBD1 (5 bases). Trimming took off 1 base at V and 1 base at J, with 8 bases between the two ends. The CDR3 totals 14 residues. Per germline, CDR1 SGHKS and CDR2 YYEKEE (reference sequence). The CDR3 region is CASSLNGGNTEAFF. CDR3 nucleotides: TGTGCCAGCAGCTTGAACGGGGGGAACACTGAAGCTTTCTTT.

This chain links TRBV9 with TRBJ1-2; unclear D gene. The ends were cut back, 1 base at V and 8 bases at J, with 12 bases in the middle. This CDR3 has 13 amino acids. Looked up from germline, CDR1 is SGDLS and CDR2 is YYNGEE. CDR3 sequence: CASSVPDGRGYTF. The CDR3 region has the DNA TGTGCCAGCAGCGTACCGGACGGCCGAGGCTACACCTTC.

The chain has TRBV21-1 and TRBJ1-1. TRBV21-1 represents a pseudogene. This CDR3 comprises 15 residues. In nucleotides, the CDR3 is TGTGCCAGCAGCACAGCCTTAGGGCTGAACACTGAAGCTTTCTTT. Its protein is CASSTALGLNTEAFF.

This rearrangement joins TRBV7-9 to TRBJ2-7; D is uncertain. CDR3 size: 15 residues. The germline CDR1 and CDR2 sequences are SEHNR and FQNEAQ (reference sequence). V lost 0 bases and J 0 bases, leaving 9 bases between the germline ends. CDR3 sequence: CASSLAASNSYEQYF. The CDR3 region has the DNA TGTGCCAGCAGCTTAGCCGCCAGCAACTCCTACGAGCAGTACTTC.

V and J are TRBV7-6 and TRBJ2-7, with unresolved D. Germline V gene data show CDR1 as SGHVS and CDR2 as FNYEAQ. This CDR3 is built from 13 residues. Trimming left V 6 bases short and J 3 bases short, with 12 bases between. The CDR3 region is CASSIAGGYEQYF. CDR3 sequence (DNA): TGTGCCAGCAGTATAGCAGGTGGCTACGAGCAGTACTTC. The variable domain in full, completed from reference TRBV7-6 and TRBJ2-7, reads GAGVSQSPRYKVTKRGQDVALRCDPISGHVSLYWYRQALGQGPEFLTYFNYEAQQDKSGLPNDRFSAERPEGSISTLTIQRTEQRDSAMYRCASSIAGGYEQYFGPGTRLTVT.